A selection of T cell receptor beta chains follows, all from one sample in a study of neurological immune-mediated disorders. TCRdb processed the 5' RACE reads anew with MiXCR; each CDR3 protein has one entry. The repertoire includes about 27,000 distinct CDR3 sequences, 21% of them detected once, and roughly 17% sits in the top ten. The sequencing input was PBMCs. The receptors stem from a woman aged 55-70 years in good health. Both conserved end residues are part of each CDR3. A D gene is named only where the DNA matches it firmly. Size values are once, few and many counts, or a class for expanded clones, and some rows have none.

>many|TRBJ2-3|TRBV28|TRBD1
CASSLQGGASDTQYF
TGTGCCAGCAGTCTACAGGGGGGCGCGTCTGATACGCAGTATTTT
>many|TRBJ1-2|TRBV5-1|TRBD1
CASSLAGGQVYGYTF
TGCGCCAGCAGCTTGGCGGGGGGACAGGTCTATGGCTACACCTTC
>NA|TRBJ2-1|TRBV11-2|NA
CANSSTNLNEQFF
TGTGCCAACAGCTCGACTAATCTAAATGAGCAGTTCTTT
>NA|TRBJ2-1|TRBV5-1|NA
CASSSGLGSYNEQFF
TGCGCCAGCAGCTCGGGACTCGGCTCCTACAATGAGCAGTTCTTC
>many|TRBJ2-5|TRBV3-1|TRBD2
CASSQVWGLAETETQYF
TGTGCCAGCAGCCAGGTTTGGGGACTAGCGGAAACTGAGACCCAGTACTTC
>many|TRBJ1-6|TRBV7-9|NA
CASSGDGGHSPLHF
TGTGCCAGCAGCGGAGATGGGGGGCACTCACCCCTCCACTTT
>NA|TRBJ2-5|TRBV28|NA
CASSYRDRSYEQYFGPGETQYF
NA
>NA|TRBJ2-7|TRBV10-1|NA
CASSDAGAHEQYF
TGCGCCAGCAGTGACGCGGGGGCGCACGAGCAGTACTTC
>many|TRBJ2-7|TRBV10-3|TRBD1
CAISESATGSENEQYF
TGTGCCATCAGTGAGTCAGCGACAGGGTCCGAAAACGAGCAGTACTTC
>many|TRBJ2-3|TRBV6-5|NA
CASSYSGDTQYF
TGTGCCAGCAGTTACTCCGGGGATACGCAGTATTTT
>many|TRBJ1-1|TRBV6-2/TRBV6-3|NA
CASARTEAFF
TGTGCCAGCGCTAGGACCGAAGCTTTCTTT
>many|TRBJ1-4|TRBV5-4|NA
CASSLGSFNEKLFF
TGTGCCAGCAGCTTGGGCAGCTTCAATGAAAAACTGTTTTTT
>few|TRBJ2-7|TRBV15|TRBD1
CATSRDGPGRGQYEQYF
TGTGCCACCAGCAGAGATGGGCCAGGCAGGGGGCAGTACGAGCAGTACTTC
>many|TRBJ2-1|TRBV7-8|TRBD2
CASSLGAGGGEQFF
TGTGCCAGCAGCTTAGGAGCGGGAGGGGGTGAGCAGTTCTTC
>many|TRBJ2-3|TRBV20-1|TRBD1
CSARTGMRDTQYF
TGCAGTGCTCGGACAGGGATGAGGGATACGCAGTATTTT
>many|TRBJ1-3|TRBV5-1|NA
CASSLGSGLDTIYF
TGCGCCAGCAGCTTGGGTTCAGGGTTGGACACCATATATTTT
>many|TRBJ2-7|TRBV29-1|TRBD2
CSVEAREGYEQYF
TGCAGCGTTGAAGCAAGGGAGGGGTACGAGCAGTACTTC